The entry below describes one T cell receptor (beta chain). The V gene's germline CDR1 is SGHTA and CDR2 FQGNSA. CDR3 length: 16 amino acids. V dropped 3 bases and J dropped 8 bases, with 17 bases sitting between them. This specimen belongs to a study of blood T cell repertoires in COVID-19. This table comes from immunoSEQ multiplex PCR, and its TCRdb copy is limited to in-frame clones, with some not included. This table has just over 95,000 clones, roughly 87% appearing once. The sequence was obtained from a man older than 75 with acute or convalescent COVID-19. The chain combines TRBV7-2 with TRBJ1-6; tentatively, D is TRBD1 (6 bases). Sequences were obtained from peripheral blood. The CDR3 sequence: CASSFQRTAGHSPLHF. CDR3 nucleotide sequence: TGTGCCAGCAGCTTTCAACGGACAGCAGGTCATTCACCCCTCCACTTT.